A single sample is the source of the 18 T cell receptor beta chains below, sequenced in a study of cytomegalovirus exposure and HLA in healthy donors (dated by TCRdb to 2016 to 2017). The protocol used for the library was the immunoSEQ multiplex PCR assay. A mixture of 60 forward primers for TCR Vbeta segments and 13 reverse primers for TCR Jbeta segments was used in the multiplex PCR. In its TCRdb copy, this immuneACCESS table keeps in-frame sequences only and misses some clones. Where compared with another copy, unresolved V genes explain less than half of these, and the others have no known cause. The sample yields 100,000 to 150,000 clones; roughly 79% were counted once. The ten top clones hold approximately 3% of the sample. The sequencing input was PBMCs. All receptors come from a boy aged 2 to 10 in good health and CMV-seronegative.

The chain is built from TRBV30 and TRBJ1-5; D is unclear. The CDR3 has 13 residues. Germline V gene lookup returns CDR1 GTSNPN and CDR2 SVGIG (reference sequence). Deletions cut 1 base from V and 5 bases from J, with 9 bases between. The CDR3 bases are TGTGCCTGGAGTGAGGGAGGACATCAGCCCCAGCATTTT. This codes for CAWSEGGHQPQHF.

V and J are TRBV29-1 and TRBJ2-1; weak D call: TRBD2 (5 bases). Germline CDR1 is SQVTM and CDR2 is ANQGSEA. The CDR3 contains 13 residues. V dropped 5 bases and J dropped 9 bases, with 17 bases sitting between them. Here the CDR3 DNA reads TGCAGCGTTACCACCGAGGGCGGCTCTGAGCAGTTCTTC. The encoded protein is CSVTTEGGSEQFF.

The genes are TRBV5-6 and TRBJ2-3; 11 bases align to TRBD2. This CDR3 region has 15 residues. The V gene's germline CDR1 is SGHDT and CDR2 YYEEEE. The V gene end was trimmed by 4 bases and the J gene end by 3 bases; junction bases not matched to a gene: 4. The CDR3 here is CASSPGTSGTDTQYF. The CDR3 DNA sequence: TGTGCCAGCAGCCCCGGGACTAGCGGAACAGATACGCAGTATTTT.

This chain links TRBV5-6 with TRBJ2-5; tentatively, D is TRBD2 (6 bases). The V gene's germline CDR1 is SGHDT and CDR2 YYEEEE. The CDR3 has 13 residues. V lost 2 bases and J 5 bases, leaving 10 bases between the germline ends. CDR3 region: CASSFAGPETQYF. CDR3 nucleotides: TGTGCCAGCAGCTTCGCGGGGCCGGAGACCCAGTACTTC.

V is TRBV25-1 and J is TRBJ2-1; TRBD1 might be the D (5 bases). The CDR3 totals 16 residues. Germline assignment: CDR1 MGHDK and CDR2 SYGVNS. Deletions cut 2 bases from V and 4 bases from J, with 15 bases between. This chain's CDR3 is CASSERSGSLYNEQFF. The CDR3 nucleotides read TGTGCCAGCAGTGAACGGTCAGGGTCCCTTTACAATGAGCAGTTCTTC.

This clone was observed a single time. The chain employs TRBV4-1 and TRBJ2-1; TRBD1 matches 7 bases. Looked up from germline, CDR1 is MGHRA and CDR2 is YSYEKL. The length of the CDR3 is 16 residues. V shed 1 base, J shed 9 bases, and the junction held 12 bases outside the gene matches. The CDR3 DNA reads TGCGCCAGCAGCCAAGGGACAGGAGATTTATGGGCTGAGCAGTTCTTC. Translating it yields CASSQGTGDLWAEQFF.

This clone came up once. One junction end disagrees with the germline gene, perhaps due to a read error. Other DNA sequences from this sample encode an identical CDR3 as well. V and J are TRBV28 and TRBJ1-1; TRBD1 aligns across 12 bases. The CDR3 loop spans 17 amino acids. Germline CDR1 and CDR2: MDHEN and SYDVKM. The CDR3 loop reads CASSLAGTGGSGTEAFF. The CDR3 coding sequence is TGTGCCAGCAGTTTGGCCGGGACAGGGGGCAGCGGCACTGAAGCCTTCTTT.

This clone was recorded a few times. The CDR3, as DNA: TGTGCTAGTTCAAGAGCTAACTATGGCTACACCTTC. This gives the protein CASSRANYGYTF. This rearrangement joins TRBV12-5 to TRBJ1-2; no firm D call. Trimming took off 8 bases at V and 0 bases at J, with 7 bases between the two ends. The CDR3 is 12 residues long. The V gene's germline CDR1 is LGHNT and CDR2 FRNRAP.

The chain employs TRBV19 and TRBJ2-3; 9 bases are a match to TRBD1. Trimming removed 5 bases from V and 2 bases from J; junction bases left unmatched: 17. Germline V lookup: CDR1 LNHDA, CDR2 SQIVND (reference sequence). The CDR3 runs 19 residues. The CDR3: CASSDRDREKNLYTDTQYF. The CDR3 nucleotides read TGTGCCAGTAGTGACCGGGACAGGGAAAAAAACCTATACACAGATACGCAGTATTTT.

This clone has just one count. The chain joins TRBV6-1 to TRBJ1-2; 8 bases are a match to TRBD1. Germline V gene lookup returns CDR1 MNHNS and CDR2 SASEGT. This CDR3 region has 13 residues. V was pared by 3 bases and J by 9 bases, with 6 bases of the junction left unmatched. The CDR3 protein is CASSDGQGRSYTF. CDR3 sequence (DNA): TGTGCCAGCAGTGATGGACAGGGAAGGAGCTACACCTTC.

The gene calls are TRBV14 and TRBJ1-1, with 10 bases fitting TRBD1. CDR3 length equals 15 residues. The V gene end was trimmed by 4 bases and the J gene end by 5 bases; junction bases not matched to a gene: 7. Germline V gene data show CDR1 as SGHDN and CDR2 as FVKESK. The CDR3 protein is CASSRTGTGVTEAFF. CDR3 bases: TGTGCCAGCAGCCGAACCGGGACAGGGGTTACTGAAGCTTTCTTT.

This clone was observed once. The chain links TRBV30 to TRBJ2-5; 10 bases map to TRBD1. The CDR3 loop spans 14 amino acids. Germline CDR1 reads GTSNPN; CDR2 reads SVGIG (reference sequence). J lost 6 bases, V lost 5 bases, and 9 bases had no gene match. The CDR3 region has the DNA TGTGCCTGGGCCCGGGGACAGGGGAGACAGACCCAGTACTTC. It encodes CAWARGQGRQTQYF.

This clone was counted between two and nine times. J is TRBJ2-5 and V is TRBV27; the match to TRBD2 covers 8 bases. V gave up 5 bases and J gave up 5 bases; unmatched junction bases: 13. Germline values: CDR1 MNHEY, CDR2 SMNVEV (reference sequence). The CDR3 is made up of 16 amino acids. The CDR3 region has the DNA TGTGCCAGCAGTCTCTCACCGGGACTAGGGCCCGAGACCCAGTACTTC. Encoded protein: CASSLSPGLGPETQYF.

The chain has TRBV5-1 and TRBJ2-1; TRBD2 matches at 11 bases. Per germline, CDR1 SGHRS and CDR2 YFSETQ. V shed 3 bases, J shed 8 bases, and the junction held 13 bases outside the gene matches. The CDR3 runs 17 residues. This chain's CDR3 is CASSWERLAGFKDEQFF. The CDR3 region has the DNA TGCGCCAGCAGCTGGGAGCGACTAGCGGGATTCAAAGATGAGCAGTTCTTC.

The V call is TRBV5-4, the J call TRBJ2-1; 11 bases fit TRBD2. The ends lost 4 bases at V and 7 bases at J; junction bases unmatched: 10. Germline V lookup: CDR1 SGHNT, CDR2 YYREEE (reference sequence). CDR3 length: 16 amino acids. The DNA of the CDR3 is TGTGCCAGCAGCCGCCCACTAGCGGGAGAGAGAAATGAGCAGTTCTTC. As protein: CASSRPLAGERNEQFF.

This chain links TRBV4-2 with TRBJ2-2; 10 bases line up with TRBD2. This CDR3 contains 20 residues. V shed 1 base and J 4 bases; nucleotides not matched to a gene: 15. CDR1 LGHNA and CDR2 YNFKEQ come from the germline V gene. CDR3: CASSQARLAGVRWSTGELFF. CDR3 DNA: TGTGCCAGCAGCCAAGCTAGGCTAGCGGGGGTAAGGTGGAGCACCGGGGAGCTGTTTTTT.

Written as DNA, the CDR3 is TGTGCCAGCAGCGTTTCCCCGGAGGGGGAGACCCAGTACTTC. This sequence encodes CASSVSPEGETQYF. The chain is built from TRBV9 and TRBJ2-5, with a possible D match to TRBD2 (6 bases). Germline loops: CDR1 SGDLS, CDR2 YYNGEE. The germline V and J ends were trimmed by 2 bases and 5 bases, with 13 bases remaining between them. This CDR3 region has 14 residues.

The J gene is TRBJ2-3, the V gene TRBV5-1, with TRBD2 matching 10 bases. This CDR3 contains 15 residues. From germline, CDR1 is SGHRS and CDR2 YFSETQ. J gave up 5 bases and V 3 bases, and 6 bases lay outside the gene matches. This CDR3 is CASSSSGGAIDTQYF. CDR3 sequence (DNA): TGCGCCAGCAGCTCAAGCGGGGGGGCCATAGATACGCAGTATTTT. The whole variable domain, remainder taken from reference TRBV5-1 and TRBJ2-3, is KAGVTQTPRYLIKTRGQQVTLSCSPISGHRSVSWYQQTPGQGLQFLFEYFSETQRNKGNFPGRFSGRQFSNSRSEMNVSTLELGDSALYLCASSSSGGAIDTQYFGPGTRLTVL.